This TCR beta chain was documented in a study of identical twins. MiXCR was run by TCRdb on the 5' RACE reads, yielding one entry per CDR3 protein. The data hold a few hundred thousand distinct CDR3 sequences, with approximately 8.3% observed a single time. This clonotype was found a few times. V gave up 3 bases and J gave up 3 bases, with 9 bases separating them. In germline, CDR1 is DFQATT, CDR2 SNEGSKA (reference sequence). This CDR3 region has 13 residues. The sample also formed part of further work on yellow fever vaccine responses in identical twins. This second study notes: Twins' vaccine T cell response reportedly gave the appearance of partial convergence and partial personalization.

Sequenced material: CD8+ T cells sorted from blood. V gene TRBV20-1 combines with J gene TRBJ1-5, with D uncertain. The clonotype comes from a woman between 18 and 30 years old in good health. The CDR3 loop reads CSAREGDNQPQHF. The CDR3 nucleotides are TGCAGTGCTAGGGAGGGAGACAATCAGCCCCAGCATTTT.